A single sample is the source of the 11 T cell receptor beta chains below, sequenced in a study of T cell responses to AZD1222 COVID-19 vaccine (dated by TCRdb to the early 2020s). Libraries came from the immunoSEQ multiplex PCR assay. This is the immuneACCESS table as TCRdb keeps it, with only in-frame sequences that have V and J called. A part of the clones is gone; compared with another copy, unresolved V genes explain less than half, and the rest is unexplained. The sample profile shows around 150,000 clones; about 93% of them were found once. The ten biggest clones cover around 1.3% of the sample. This specimen's time point label, interpreted: baseline before first vaccination. Sequenced here: peripheral blood, sampled on day 0 of AZD1222 vaccination. Receptors were obtained from an adult in good health.

This sequence joins TRBV19 and TRBJ2-1, with D unresolved. This CDR3 has 14 residues. The V end lost 5 bases, the J end lost 0 bases, and 8 bases lay between the germline ends. Germline CDR1 reads LNHDA; CDR2 reads SQIVND (reference sequence). The CDR3 nucleotides read TGTGCCAGTAGTGAAAGAAGCTCCTACAATGAGCAGTTCTTC. Translation: CASSERSSYNEQFF.

The chain couples TRBV7-8 to TRBJ2-7; tentatively, D is TRBD2 (6 bases). The CDR3 contains 16 residues. Germline values: CDR1 SGHVS, CDR2 FQNEAQ. V was trimmed by 5 bases and J by 5 bases, leaving 22 bases between them. The CDR3: CASSEHPGGGSHEQYV. DNA for the CDR3: TGTGCCAGCAGCGAACACCCTGGGGGAGGTTCCCACGAGCAGTACGTC.

The V and J genes are TRBV7-9 and TRBJ1-5, with D hard to call. Trimming took 3 bases from V and 5 from J, leaving 8 bases between them. The length of the CDR3 is 13 residues. Germline loops: CDR1 SEHNR, CDR2 FQNEAQ (reference sequence). The CDR3 spells CASSLSWDQPQHF. The CDR3 DNA sequence: TGTGCCAGCAGCTTGTCGTGGGATCAGCCCCAGCATTTT. The whole variable domain, filled in from reference TRBV7-9 and TRBJ1-5, reads DTGVSQNPRHKITKRGQNVTFRCDPISEHNRLYWYRQTLGQGPEFLTYFQNEAQLEKSRLLSDRFSAERPKGSFSTLEIQRTEQGDSAMYLCASSLSWDQPQHFGDGTRLSIL.

This clone appeared a few times. V usage is TRBV2 and J usage is TRBJ2-2; D is unclear. V was cut by 5 bases and J by 0 bases, with 10 bases left in between. This CDR3 is built from 15 residues. Germline V CDR1 and CDR2: SNHLY, FYNNEI. For the CDR3, the DNA is TGTGCCAGCAGTCCGCCGACAACGAACACCGGGGAGCTGTTTTTT. It yields the protein CASSPPTTNTGELFF.

The V gene is TRBV10-2, the J gene TRBJ2-5; 7 bases align to TRBD1. V trimming: 3 bases; J trimming: 5 bases; junction bases outside the gene matches: 0. CDR1 is WSHSY and CDR2 is SAAADI in the germline V gene. The CDR3 extends over 12 amino acids. This CDR3 is CASSEQGETQYF. CDR3 nucleotide sequence: TGCGCCAGCAGTGAACAGGGGGAGACCCAGTACTTC.

The table lists this clone with many counts. This chain joins TRBV30 and TRBJ1-6; no definite D call. Germline loops: CDR1 GTSNPN, CDR2 SVGIG (reference sequence). V was clipped by 1 base and J by 7 bases, with 14 bases between them. This CDR3 spans 15 amino acids. The CDR3: CAWSGKRVENSPLHF. The CDR3, as DNA: TGTGCCTGGAGTGGTAAGAGGGTAGAAAATTCACCCCTCCACTTT.

DNA for the CDR3: TGTGCCAGCAGACCTGGGTGGGCGTCCTACAATGAGCAGTTCTTC. Amino acids: CASRPGWASYNEQFF. The chain links TRBV5-6 to TRBJ2-1; D is ambiguous. The CDR3 consists of 15 residues. Germline CDR1 is SGHDT and CDR2 is YYEEEE. V was pared by 5 bases and J by 1 base, with 13 bases between.

V is TRBV19 and J is TRBJ2-1; possible D gene TRBD2, 6 bases. The V end was cut by 5 bases, the J end by 3 bases, with 20 bases between. This CDR3 region has 17 residues. Per the germline V gene, CDR1 is LNHDA and CDR2 is SQIVND (reference sequence). CDR3: CASSPLGDRGIYNEQFF. In nucleotides, the CDR3 is TGTGCCAGTAGTCCACTCGGTGACCGGGGGATCTACAATGAGCAGTTCTTC.

V gene TRBV5-4 combines with J gene TRBJ2-3, with a possible D match to TRBD2 (6 bases). The CDR3 runs to 15 residues. Trimming shortened V by 4 bases and J by 4 bases, and 16 bases separated the two germline ends. CDR1 is SGHNT, CDR2 YYREEE, per germline (reference sequence). CDR3 amino acids: CASSLPGASADTQYF. In DNA, the CDR3 is TGTGCCAGCAGCCTACCTGGGGCTAGCGCAGATACGCAGTATTTT.

V is TRBV15 and J is TRBJ2-7; possibly TRBD1 for D (6 bases). The CDR3 covers 14 residues. Trimming removed 1 base at V and 6 bases at J, with 13 bases between. Germline lookup yields CDR1 LNHNV and CDR2 YYDKDF (reference sequence). Written as DNA, the CDR3 is TGTGCCACCAGCAGAGCCCAGGGGATCGGCGAGCAGTACGTC. Translated: CATSRAQGIGEQYV.

CDR3 in amino acids: CASSSTRQGDGYTF. CDR3 sequence (DNA): TGTGCCAGCTCGTCCACGCGGCAGGGGGACGGCTACACCTTC. The chain combines TRBV18 with TRBJ1-2; 7 bases are a match to TRBD1. V dropped 6 bases and J dropped 8; count of bases not matched to a gene: 12. The CDR3 has 14 residues. Germline V gene lookup returns CDR1 KGHSH and CDR2 LQKENI.